Listed here are 17 T cell receptor beta chains from one sample, sequenced in a study of blood T cells in healthy people across ages. Primed by a sample-barcoded 5' primer and a J-beta primer mix, a second PCR proceeded for about 7 to 11 cycles. TCRdb re-analysed the 5' RACE reads in MiXCR, keeping a single row per CDR3 protein. The repertoire holds about 930,000 distinct CDR3 sequences, almost 30% seen once, with about 10% in the top ten. These sequences were also reported in another study, on T cells of mothers and their children.

The sample was blood. These receptors were taken from a woman in her thirties or forties in good health.

This clonotype was recorded at least ten times. The V gene is TRBV5-1, the J gene TRBJ2-7, with 11 bases identical to TRBD1. Germline V CDR1 and CDR2: SGHRS, YFSETQ. This CDR3 is built from 14 residues. The trim removed 4 bases at V and 2 bases at J, leaving 2 bases unmatched. Written as DNA, the CDR3 is TGCGCCAGCAGCCGGACAGGGGGCACCTACGAGCAGTACTTC. It codes for CASSRTGGTYEQYF.

This clonotype was seen a few times. The chain has TRBV7-9 and TRBJ2-7; possible D gene TRBD1, 5 bases. CDR3 length: 15 residues. Per the germline V gene, CDR1 is SEHNR and CDR2 is FQNEAQ (reference sequence). The V and J ends lost 3 bases and 0 bases respectively, with 12 bases between them. The CDR3 bases are TGTGCCAGCAGCTTGATACAGGAGAGCTCCTACGAGCAGTACTTC. It specifies CASSLIQESSYEQYF.

This clonotype was detected many times. The rearrangement joins TRBV24-1 to TRBJ2-7; D might be TRBD1 (6 bases). The CDR3 contains 12 residues. Deletions cut 9 bases from V and 5 bases from J, with 13 bases between. Germline CDR1 reads KGHDR; CDR2 reads SFDVKD. CDR3 nucleotide sequence: TGTGCCACCGCCACAGGGTTGGACGAGCAGTACTTC. Amino acids: CATATGLDEQYF.

A few counts support this clonotype. This rearrangement joins TRBV15 to TRBJ2-5, with D possibly being TRBD1 (6 bases). This CDR3 has 17 residues. V was clipped by 1 base and J by 1 base, with 16 bases between them. Germline-derived CDR1 and CDR2 are LNHNV and YYDKDF (reference sequence). In nucleotides, the CDR3 is TGTGCCACCAGCAGAGGCGGAGTTGGGGGCTCCCAAGAGACCCAGTACTTC. Translating it yields CATSRGGVGGSQETQYF. The whole variable domain, remainder taken from reference TRBV15 and TRBJ2-5, is DAMVIQNPRYQVTQFGKPVTLSCSQTLNHNVMYWYQQKSSQAPKLLFHYYDKDFNNEADTPDNFQSRRPNTSFCFLDIRSPGLGDTAMYLCATSRGGVGGSQETQYFGPGTRLLVL.

The rearrangement links TRBV28 to TRBJ2-1; D is unclear. Germline CDR1 reads MDHEN; CDR2 reads SYDVKM. The V end was cut by 5 bases, the J end by 10 bases, with 24 bases between. CDR3 length: 16 amino acids. This chain's CDR3 is CASSPVRLLSSYEQFF. The CDR3 nucleotides are TGTGCCAGCAGTCCCGTCAGGCTCCTCTCCTCCTACGAGCAGTTCTTC. The variable domain in full, with the rest retrieved from reference TRBV28 and TRBJ2-1, is DVKVTQSSRYLVKRTGEKVFLECVQDMDHENMFWYRQDPGLGLRLIYFSYDVKMKEKGDIPEGYSVSREKKERFSLILESASTNQTSMYLCASSPVRLLSSYEQFFGPGTRLTVL.

This clonotype has ten or more counts. V usage is TRBV5-1 and J usage is TRBJ1-6; maybe TRBD1 (5 bases). The germline CDR1 and CDR2 sequences are SGHRS and YFSETQ. The CDR3 consists of 12 residues. V lost 4 bases and J lost 11, with 10 bases in between. CDR3 DNA sequence: TGCGCCAGCAGCACCGGGACGCCACCCCTCCACTTT. Its translation is CASSTGTPPLHF.

On this clonotype: One end of the junction does not line up with germline, which may come from a read error. In nucleotides, the CDR3 is TGTGCTAGCAGCTTAAGTTCGGCGAGTGATACGCAGTATTTT. The encoded protein is CASSLSSASDTQYF. The rearrangement joins TRBV7-7 to TRBJ2-3; D uncertain. The CDR3 covers 14 residues. Germline CDR1 and CDR2: SSHAT and FNYEAQ (reference sequence). The full variable domain, its missing parts supplied by reference TRBV7-7 and TRBJ2-3, is GAGVSQSPRYKVTKRGQDVTLRCDPISSHATLYWYQQALGQGPEFLTYFNYEAQPDKSGLPSDRFSAERPEGSISTLTIQRTEQRDSAMYRCASSLSSASDTQYFGPGTRLTVL.

This chain links TRBV9 with TRBJ2-1; D is undetermined. Judging by the DNA end, TRBJ2-7 fits better; the J call may be wrong. Germline CDR1 is SGDLS and CDR2 is YYNGEE. The CDR3 extends over 14 amino acids. CDR3 protein: CASRRDPSNNEQYF. The CDR3 DNA reads TGTGCCAGCAGGAGAGATCCAAGCAACAATGAGCAGTACTTC.

V is TRBV7-3 and J is TRBJ1-1, with D possibly TRBD1 on 6 matching bases. Trimming stripped 5 bases from V and 4 bases from J, with 20 bases between. The CDR3 totals 16 residues. The V gene's germline CDR1 is SGHTA and CDR2 FQGTGA. CDR3 region: CASSQDGSGVITEAFF. The CDR3 DNA reads TGTGCCAGCAGCCAAGACGGATCAGGGGTTATCACTGAAGCTTTCTTT.

This clonotype was seen ten or more times. This chain connects TRBV9 to TRBJ2-1; 10 bases are a match to TRBD2. This CDR3 is built from 18 residues. V shed 0 bases, J shed 5 bases, and the junction held 11 bases outside the gene matches. Germline loops: CDR1 SGDLS, CDR2 YYNGEE. DNA of the CDR3: TGTGCCAGCAGCGTAGCGGCTCAGGGACTAGCGCCCCACAATGAGCAGTTCTTC. Translating it yields CASSVAAQGLAPHNEQFF.

The sample holds one count of this clonotype. Just one base apart from a much larger clone, this may be a read error. The rearrangement links TRBV12-3 or TRBV12-4 to TRBJ1-4, with D possibly matching TRBD1 (5 bases). The CDR3 is made up of 17 amino acids. The CDR3 DNA follows: TGTGCCGGCAGTTTAGACGCAGGGATCGCAACTAATGAAAAACTGTTTTTT. Encoded protein: CAGSLDAGIATNEKLFF.

The sample holds a few counts of this clonotype. The V gene is TRBV6-1, the J gene TRBJ2-1; 9 bases are a match to TRBD1. J was trimmed by 3 bases and V by 8 bases; bases with no gene match: 5. This CDR3 comprises 14 residues. Germline assignment: CDR1 MNHNS and CDR2 SASEGT. DNA of the CDR3: TGTGCCAGCCTCCGGGACAGGGTCTACAATGAGCAGTTCTTC. This encodes CASLRDRVYNEQFF.

This clonotype showed up just a few times. The chain uses TRBV10-3 and TRBJ2-7, with D perhaps matching TRBD1 (6 bases). With 3 bases removed from V and 3 bases from J, the gap between germline ends came to 15 bases. The CDR3 loop spans 15 amino acids. Germline V CDR1 and CDR2: ENHRY, SYGVKD. CDR3 nucleotide sequence: TGTGCCATCAGTGATCTGGGGGCGGATTTCTACGAGCAGTACTTC. It specifies CAISDLGADFYEQYF.

This chain joins TRBV20-1 and TRBJ2-7, with 8 positions matching TRBD1. Germline V gene sequence: CDR1 DFQATT, CDR2 SNEGSKA (reference sequence). V was clipped by 2 bases and J by 2 bases; unmatched bases: 5. The CDR3 spans 14 residues. The CDR3 loop reads CSARPLQGAYEQYF. The CDR3, as DNA: TGCAGTGCTAGACCTCTACAGGGGGCCTACGAGCAGTACTTC.

Ten or more counts support this clonotype. V is TRBV15 and J is TRBJ2-1; TRBD2 is a possible D gene (5 bases). Germline values: CDR1 LNHNV, CDR2 YYDKDF (reference sequence). Trimming took off 0 bases at V and 4 bases at J, with 7 bases between the two ends. This CDR3 is built from 14 residues. For the CDR3, the DNA is TGTGCCACCAGCAGAGATACGGGATACAATGAGCAGTTCTTC. Protein sequence: CATSRDTGYNEQFF.

The chain couples TRBV13 to TRBJ2-3; D unclear. Trimming took off 4 bases at V and 2 bases at J, with 7 bases between the two ends. This CDR3 has 13 residues. Germline V gene data show CDR1 as PRHDT and CDR2 as FYEKMQ (reference sequence). In DNA, the CDR3 is TGTGCCAGCAGCTGGCCAGTCACAGATACGCAGTATTTT. Protein product: CASSWPVTDTQYF.

This clonotype was detected a few times. The gene calls are TRBV9 and TRBJ2-7; D perhaps matches TRBD2 (6 bases). The V gene lost 3 bases and the J gene lost 3 bases, with 13 bases spanning the gap. The germline V gene encodes CDR1 SGDLS and CDR2 YYNGEE. The CDR3 has 14 amino acids. CDR3 nucleotide sequence: TGTGCCAGCAGCGGTGGCGGGGACCACTACGAGCAGTACTTC. It is translated as CASSGGGDHYEQYF. Full variable domain (outside the CDR3, taken from reference TRBV9 and TRBJ2-7): DSGVTQTPKHLITATGQRVTLRCSPRSGDLSVYWYQQSLDQGLQFLIQYYNGEERAKGNILERFSAQQFPDLHSELNLSSLELGDSALYFCASSGGGDHYEQYFGPGTRLTVT.